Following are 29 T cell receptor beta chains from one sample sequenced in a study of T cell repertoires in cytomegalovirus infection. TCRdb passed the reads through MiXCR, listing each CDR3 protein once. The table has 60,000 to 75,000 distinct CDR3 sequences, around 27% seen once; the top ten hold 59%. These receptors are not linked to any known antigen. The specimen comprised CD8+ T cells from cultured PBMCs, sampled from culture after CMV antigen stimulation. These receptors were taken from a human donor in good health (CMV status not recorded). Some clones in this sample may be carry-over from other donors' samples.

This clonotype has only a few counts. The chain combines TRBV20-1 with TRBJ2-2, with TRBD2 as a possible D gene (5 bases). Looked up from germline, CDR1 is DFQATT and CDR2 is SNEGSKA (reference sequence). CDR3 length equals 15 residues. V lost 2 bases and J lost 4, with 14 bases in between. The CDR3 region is CSARSFLGSTGELFF. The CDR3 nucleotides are TGCAGTGCTAGAAGTTTCCTGGGGAGCACCGGGGAGCTGTTTTTT.

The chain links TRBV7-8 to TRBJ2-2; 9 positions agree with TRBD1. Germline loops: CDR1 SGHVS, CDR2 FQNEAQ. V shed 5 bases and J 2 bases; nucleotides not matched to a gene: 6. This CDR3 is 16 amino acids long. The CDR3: CASSETGGTNTGELFF. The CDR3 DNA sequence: TGTGCCAGCAGCGAAACAGGGGGCACCAACACCGGGGAGCTGTTTTTT.

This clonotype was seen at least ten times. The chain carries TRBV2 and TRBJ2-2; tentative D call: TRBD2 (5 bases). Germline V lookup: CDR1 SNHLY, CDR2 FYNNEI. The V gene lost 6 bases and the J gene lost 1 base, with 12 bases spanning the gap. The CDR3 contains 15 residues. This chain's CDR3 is CASSEVGENTGELFF. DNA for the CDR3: TGTGCCAGCAGCGAGGTGGGAGAGAACACCGGGGAGCTGTTTTTT.

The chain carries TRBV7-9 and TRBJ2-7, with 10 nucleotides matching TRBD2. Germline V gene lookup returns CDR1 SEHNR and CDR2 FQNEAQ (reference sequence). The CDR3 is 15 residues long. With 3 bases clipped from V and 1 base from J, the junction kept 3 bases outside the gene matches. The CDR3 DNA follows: TGTGCCAGCAGCTTGGAGACTAGCGGGTCCTACGAGCAGTACTTC. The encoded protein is CASSLETSGSYEQYF.

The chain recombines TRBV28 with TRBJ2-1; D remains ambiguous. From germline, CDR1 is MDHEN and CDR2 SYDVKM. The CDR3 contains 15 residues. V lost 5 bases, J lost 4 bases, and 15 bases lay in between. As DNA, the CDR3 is TGTGCCAGCAGTCCCCTCTCTACAAATTACAATGAGCAGTTCTTC. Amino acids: CASSPLSTNYNEQFF.

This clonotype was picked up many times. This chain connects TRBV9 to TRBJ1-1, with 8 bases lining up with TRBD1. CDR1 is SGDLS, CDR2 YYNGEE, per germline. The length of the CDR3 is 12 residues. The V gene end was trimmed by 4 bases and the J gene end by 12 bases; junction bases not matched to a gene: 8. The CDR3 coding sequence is TGTGCCAGCAGCCCTGGGACAGGCGGCCCTTTCTTT. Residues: CASSPGTGGPFF.

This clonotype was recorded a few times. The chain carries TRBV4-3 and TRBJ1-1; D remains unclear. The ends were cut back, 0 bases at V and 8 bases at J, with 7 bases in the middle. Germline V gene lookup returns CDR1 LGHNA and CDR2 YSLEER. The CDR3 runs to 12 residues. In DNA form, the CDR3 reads TGCGCCAGCAGCCAAGATGGTAGAGAAGCTTTCTTT. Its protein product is CASSQDGREAFF.

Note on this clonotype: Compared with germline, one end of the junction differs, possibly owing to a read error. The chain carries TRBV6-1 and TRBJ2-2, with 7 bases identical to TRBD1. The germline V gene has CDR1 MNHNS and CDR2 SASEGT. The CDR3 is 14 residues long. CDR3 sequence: CARRLSGGIGELFF. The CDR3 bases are TGTGCCCGCAGATTATCAGGGGGAATCGGGGAGCTGTTTTTT.

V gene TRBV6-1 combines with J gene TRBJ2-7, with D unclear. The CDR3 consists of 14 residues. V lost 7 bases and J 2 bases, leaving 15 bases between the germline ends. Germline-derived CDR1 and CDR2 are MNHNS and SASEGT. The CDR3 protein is CASTRGGPPYEQYF. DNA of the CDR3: TGTGCCAGCACCCGTGGTGGGCCCCCCTACGAGCAGTACTTC.

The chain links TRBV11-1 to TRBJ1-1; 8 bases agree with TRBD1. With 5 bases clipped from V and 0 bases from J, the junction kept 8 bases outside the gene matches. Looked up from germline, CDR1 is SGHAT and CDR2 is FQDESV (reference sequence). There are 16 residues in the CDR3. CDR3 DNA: TGTGCCAGCAGCCAGCGGGCAGGGGGCTTGAACACTGAAGCTTTCTTT. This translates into CASSQRAGGLNTEAFF.

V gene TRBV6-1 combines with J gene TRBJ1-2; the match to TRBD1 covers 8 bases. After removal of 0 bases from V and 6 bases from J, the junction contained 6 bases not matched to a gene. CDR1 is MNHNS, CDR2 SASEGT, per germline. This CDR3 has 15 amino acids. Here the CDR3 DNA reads TGTGCCAGCAGTGAAGCCGAGGACAGGGCTAATGGCTACACCTTC. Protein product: CASSEAEDRANGYTF.

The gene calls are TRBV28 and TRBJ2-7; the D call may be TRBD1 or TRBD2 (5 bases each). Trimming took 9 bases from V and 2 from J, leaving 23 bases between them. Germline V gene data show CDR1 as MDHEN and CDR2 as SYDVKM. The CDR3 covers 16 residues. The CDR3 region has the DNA TGTGCCAGTTGTACCCCTTTGGGGGTGAACCCCTACGAGCAGTACTTC. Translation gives CASCTPLGVNPYEQYF.

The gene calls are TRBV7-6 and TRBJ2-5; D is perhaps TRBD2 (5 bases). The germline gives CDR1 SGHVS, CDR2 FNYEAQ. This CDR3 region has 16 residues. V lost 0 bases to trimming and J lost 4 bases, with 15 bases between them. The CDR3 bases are TGTGCCAGCAGCTTAGCGCATGGGCTAGCTTCAGAGACCCAGTACTTC. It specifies CASSLAHGLASETQYF.

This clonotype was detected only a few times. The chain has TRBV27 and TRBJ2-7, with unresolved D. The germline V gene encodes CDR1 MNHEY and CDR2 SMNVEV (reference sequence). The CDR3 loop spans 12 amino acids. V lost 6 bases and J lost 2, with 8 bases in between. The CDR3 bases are TGTGCCAGCAGCGACAATGCCTACGAGCAGTACTTC. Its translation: CASSDNAYEQYF.

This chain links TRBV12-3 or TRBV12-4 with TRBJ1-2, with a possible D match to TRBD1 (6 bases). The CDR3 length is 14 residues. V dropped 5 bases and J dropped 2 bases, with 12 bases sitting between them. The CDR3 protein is CASSGDTANYGYTF. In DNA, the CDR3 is TGTGCCAGCAGTGGGGACACCGCCAACTATGGCTACACCTTC.

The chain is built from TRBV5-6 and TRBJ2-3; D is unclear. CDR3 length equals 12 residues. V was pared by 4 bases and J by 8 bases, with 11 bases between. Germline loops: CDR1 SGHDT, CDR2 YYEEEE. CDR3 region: CASSPPVGTQYF. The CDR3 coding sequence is TGTGCCAGCAGCCCCCCCGTTGGTACGCAGTATTTT.

CDR3 region: CAWSRLGMDEQYF. The CDR3 nucleotides are TGTGCCTGGAGTCGACTAGGGATGGACGAGCAGTACTTC. The V and J genes are TRBV30 and TRBJ2-7; tentatively, D is TRBD2 (6 bases). Germline CDR1 reads GTSNPN; CDR2 reads SVGIG (reference sequence). The CDR3 length is 13 residues. Trimming pared 2 bases from V and 5 bases from J, leaving 13 bases between.

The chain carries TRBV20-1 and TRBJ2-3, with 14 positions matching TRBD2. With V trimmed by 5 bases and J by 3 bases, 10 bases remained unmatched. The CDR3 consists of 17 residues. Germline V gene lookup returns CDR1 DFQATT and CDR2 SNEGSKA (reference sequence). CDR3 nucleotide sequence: TGCAGTGCTGGTGGGACTAGCGGGAGTGTTGGGACAGATACGCAGTATTTT. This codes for CSAGGTSGSVGTDTQYF.

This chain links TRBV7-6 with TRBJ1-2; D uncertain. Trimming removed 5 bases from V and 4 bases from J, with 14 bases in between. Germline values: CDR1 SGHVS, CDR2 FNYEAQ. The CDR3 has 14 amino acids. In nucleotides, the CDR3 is TGTGCCAGCAGCGGGCGAGACGGGTCCTATGGCTACACCTTC. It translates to CASSGRDGSYGYTF.

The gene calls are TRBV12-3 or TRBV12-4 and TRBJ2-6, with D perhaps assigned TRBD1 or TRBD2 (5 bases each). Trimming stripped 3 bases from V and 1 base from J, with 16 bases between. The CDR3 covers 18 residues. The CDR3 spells CASSFQRGQRSGANVLTF. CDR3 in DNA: TGTGCCAGCAGTTTCCAGAGGGGTCAGAGGTCTGGGGCCAACGTCCTGACTTTC.

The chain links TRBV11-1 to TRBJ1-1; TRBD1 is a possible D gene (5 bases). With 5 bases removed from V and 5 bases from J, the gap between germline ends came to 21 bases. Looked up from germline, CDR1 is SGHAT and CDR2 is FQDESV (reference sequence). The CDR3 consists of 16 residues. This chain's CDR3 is CASSGRGRTMGTEAFF. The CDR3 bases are TGTGCCAGCAGCGGGAGGGGAAGGACGATGGGTACTGAAGCTTTCTTT.

CDR3 nucleotide sequence: TGTGCCAGCATAGGGTCGGCGCGGGGGACAGATACGCAGTATTTT. Translation: CASIGSARGTDTQYF. The J gene is TRBJ2-3, the V gene TRBV7-9, with 7 bases identical to TRBD2. Trimming removed 7 bases from V and 3 bases from J; junction bases left unmatched: 10. The CDR3 consists of 15 residues. Germline assignment: CDR1 SEHNR and CDR2 FQNEAQ (reference sequence). Supplemented by reference TRBV7-9 and TRBJ2-3, the full variable domain reads DTGVSQNPRHKITKRGQNVTFRCDPISEHNRLYWYRQTLGQGPEFLTYFQNEAQLEKSRLLSDRFSAERPKGSFSTLEIQRTEQGDSAMYLCASIGSARGTDTQYFGPGTRLTVL.

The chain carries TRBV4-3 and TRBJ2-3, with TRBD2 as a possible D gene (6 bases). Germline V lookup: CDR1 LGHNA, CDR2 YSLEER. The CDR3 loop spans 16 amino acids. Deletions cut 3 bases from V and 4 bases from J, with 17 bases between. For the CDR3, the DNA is TGCGCCAGCAGCCAGGAGGAGGGTGGTTCCCCAGATACGCAGTATTTT. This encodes CASSQEEGGSPDTQYF.

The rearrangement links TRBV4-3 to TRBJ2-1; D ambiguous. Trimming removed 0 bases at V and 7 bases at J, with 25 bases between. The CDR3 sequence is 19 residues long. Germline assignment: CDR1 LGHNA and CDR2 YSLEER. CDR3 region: CASSQDLTREVQSRNEQFF. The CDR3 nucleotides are TGCGCCAGCAGCCAAGATTTAACCAGAGAAGTTCAGTCAAGGAATGAGCAGTTCTTC.

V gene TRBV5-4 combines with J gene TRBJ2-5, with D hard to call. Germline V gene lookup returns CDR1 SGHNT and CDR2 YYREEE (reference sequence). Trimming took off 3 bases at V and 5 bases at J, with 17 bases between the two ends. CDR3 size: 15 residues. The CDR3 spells CASSSPSVPPETQYF. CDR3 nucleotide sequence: TGTGCCAGCAGCTCCCCATCAGTACCTCCGGAGACCCAGTACTTC. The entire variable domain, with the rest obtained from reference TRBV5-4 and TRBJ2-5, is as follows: ETGVTQSPTHLIKTRGQQVTLRCSSQSGHNTVSWYQQALGQGPQFIFQYYREEENGRGNFPPRFSGLQFPNYSSELNVNALELDDSALYLCASSSPSVPPETQYFGPGTRLLVL.

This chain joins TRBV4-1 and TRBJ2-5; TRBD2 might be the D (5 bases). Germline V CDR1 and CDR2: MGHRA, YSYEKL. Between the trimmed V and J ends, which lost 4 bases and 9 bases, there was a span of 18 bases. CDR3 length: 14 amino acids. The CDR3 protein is CASSRGLALWAQYF. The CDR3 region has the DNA TGCGCCAGCAGCCGAGGCTTAGCGCTGTGGGCCCAGTACTTC.

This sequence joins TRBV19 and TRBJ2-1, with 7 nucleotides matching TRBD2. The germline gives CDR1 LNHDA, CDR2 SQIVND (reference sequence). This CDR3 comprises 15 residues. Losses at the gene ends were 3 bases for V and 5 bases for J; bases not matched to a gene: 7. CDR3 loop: CASSITAGINNEQFF. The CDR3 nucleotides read TGTGCCAGTAGTATTACAGCGGGGATAAACAATGAGCAGTTCTTC.

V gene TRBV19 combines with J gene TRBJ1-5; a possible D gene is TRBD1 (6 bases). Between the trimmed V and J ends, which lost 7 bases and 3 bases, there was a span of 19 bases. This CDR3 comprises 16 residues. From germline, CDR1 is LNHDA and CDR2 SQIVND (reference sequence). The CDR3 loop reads CASTRWGGGPNQPQHF. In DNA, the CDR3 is TGTGCCAGTACTAGATGGGGGGGGGGCCCCAATCAGCCCCAGCATTTT.

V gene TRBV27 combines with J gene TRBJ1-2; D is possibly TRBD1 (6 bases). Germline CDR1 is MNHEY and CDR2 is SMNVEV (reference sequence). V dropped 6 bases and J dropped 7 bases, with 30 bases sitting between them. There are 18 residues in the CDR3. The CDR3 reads CASSRIATDRSHPSGYTF. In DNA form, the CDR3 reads TGTGCCAGCAGCCGAATAGCGACAGACAGGTCCCACCCGTCTGGCTACACCTTC.